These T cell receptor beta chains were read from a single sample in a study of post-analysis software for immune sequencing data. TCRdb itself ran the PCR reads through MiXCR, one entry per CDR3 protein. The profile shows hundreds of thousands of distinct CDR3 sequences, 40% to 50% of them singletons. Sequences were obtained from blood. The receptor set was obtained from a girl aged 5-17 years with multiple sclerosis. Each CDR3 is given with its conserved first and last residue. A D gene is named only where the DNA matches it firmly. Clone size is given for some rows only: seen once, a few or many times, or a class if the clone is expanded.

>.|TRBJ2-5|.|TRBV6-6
TGTGCCAGCAGTTACTCGAAGAATCAAGAGACCCAGTACTTC
CASSYSKNQETQYF
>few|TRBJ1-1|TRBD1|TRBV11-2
TGTGCCAGCAGCTTACGGCCGATGACAGGGGGCAGAAGCACTGAAGCTTTCTTT
CASSLRPMTGGRSTEAFF
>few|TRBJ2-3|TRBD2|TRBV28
TGTGCCAGCAGTCATGACAGTGTAGCGGGAGGCGCAGATACGCAGTATTTT
CASSHDSVAGGADTQYF
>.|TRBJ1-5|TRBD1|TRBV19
TGTGCCAGTAGTCCCCGGCCACAGGGGGTTCAGCCCCAGCATTTT
CASSPRPQGVQPQHF
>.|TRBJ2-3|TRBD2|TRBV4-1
TGCGCCAGCAGCCAGATGAAGCGGGGGAAAGATACGCAGTATTTT
CASSQMKRGKDTQYF
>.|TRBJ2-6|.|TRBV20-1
TGCAGTGCTAGATACCAACGTGAACAGGGTTCAGGGGCCAACGTCCTGACTTTC
CSARYQREQGSGANVLTF
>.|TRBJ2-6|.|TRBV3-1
TGTGCCAGCAGCCCGGATGTGCGAGGCTACTCTGGGGCCAACGTCCTGACTTTC
CASSPDVRGYSGANVLTF
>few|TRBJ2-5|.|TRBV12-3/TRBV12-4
TGTGCCAGCAGTTTGTCTAGAATTGGGGAGACCCAGTACTTC
CASSLSRIGETQYF
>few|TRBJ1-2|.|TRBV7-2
TGTGCCAGCAGTCACCCACCGGGTAAAGCTAACTATGGCTACACCTTC
CASSHPPGKANYGYTF
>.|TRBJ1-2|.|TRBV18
TGTGCCAGCTCACCCCGGAGGGAGGATGGCTACACCTTC
CASSPRREDGYTF
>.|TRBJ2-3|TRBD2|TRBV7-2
TGTGCCAGCAGCCGCTATCTCCCGGGACTAAGAGAAAACGCAGATGCGCAGTATTTT
CASSRYLPGLRENADAQYF
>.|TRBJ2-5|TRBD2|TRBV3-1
TGTGCCAGCAGCCAAGAGGGGGGGCGTCGACTAGCGATTTACAATGAGCAGTACTTC
CASSQEGGRRLAIYNEQYF
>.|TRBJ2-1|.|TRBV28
TGTGCCAGCAGTCCACCCCCCCGGGGGGAGCAGTTCTTC
CASSPPPRGEQFF
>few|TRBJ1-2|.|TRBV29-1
TGCAGCGTTGAAGATCCCATTTTTTATGGCTACACCTTC
CSVEDPIFYGYTF
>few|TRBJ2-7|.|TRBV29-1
TGCAGCGTCGGACAGAAATCGGCATACGAGCAGTACTTC
CSVGQKSAYEQYF
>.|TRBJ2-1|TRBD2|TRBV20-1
TGCAGTGCTAATAATCCGGCTAGCGGGTCCTACAATGAGCAGTTCTTC
CSANNPASGSYNEQFF
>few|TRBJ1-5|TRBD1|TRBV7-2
TGTGCCAGCAGCTCAACCAGGGGGCAGCCCCAGCATTTT
CASSSTRGQPQHF
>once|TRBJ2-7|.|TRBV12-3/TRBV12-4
TGTGCCAACAGTTTAGGGACCCGCGAGCAGTACTTC
CANSLGTREQYF
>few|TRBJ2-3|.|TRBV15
TGTGCCACCACGTCGGGCAGTAGCACAGATACGCAGTATTTT
CATTSGSSTDTQYF
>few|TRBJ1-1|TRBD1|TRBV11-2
TGTGCCAGCACCAGACAGGGGTTCAACACTGAAGCTTTCTTT
CASTRQGFNTEAFF
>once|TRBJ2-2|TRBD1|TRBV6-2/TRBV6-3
TGTGCCAGCAGTCGCGGGACAGGGCGGAACACCGGGGAGCTGTTTTTT
CASSRGTGRNTGELFF
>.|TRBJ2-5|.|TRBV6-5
TGTGCCAGCAGTTACTCACTATGGACAGCAAGTTCGGAGCAGTACTTC
CASSYSLWTASSEQYF
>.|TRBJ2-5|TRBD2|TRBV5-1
TGCGCCAGCAGCTTGGGGTCTAGCGGGAGTGAGACCCAGTACTTC
CASSLGSSGSETQYF
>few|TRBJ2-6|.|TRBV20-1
TGCAGTGCGAGAGCAGCTGGGGCCAACGTCCTGACTTTC
CSARAAGANVLTF
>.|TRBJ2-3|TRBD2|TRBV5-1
TGCGCCAGCAAGAGAAGCGGGGGAGGGGATACGCAGTATTTT
CASKRSGGGDTQYF
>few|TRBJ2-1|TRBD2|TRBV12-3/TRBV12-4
TGTGCCAGCAGATCTAGCGGGAGGGGATACAATGAGCAGTTCTTC
CASRSSGRGYNEQFF
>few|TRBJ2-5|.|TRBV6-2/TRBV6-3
TGTGCCAGCAGTTACTCGATGGGGTTAGGAGAAGAGACCCAGTACTTC
CASSYSMGLGEETQYF
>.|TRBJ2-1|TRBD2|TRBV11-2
TGTGCCAGCAGCTACGCCCTGCTAGCGGGGAGACAGTTCTTC
CASSYALLAGRQFF
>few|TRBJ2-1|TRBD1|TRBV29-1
TGCAGTACAGGGGCGCGCTACAATGAGCAGTTCTTC
CSTGARYNEQFF
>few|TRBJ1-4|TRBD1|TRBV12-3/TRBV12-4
TGTGCCAGCAGCCGAGCGGGACAGTTGAATGAAAAACTGTTTTTT
CASSRAGQLNEKLFF
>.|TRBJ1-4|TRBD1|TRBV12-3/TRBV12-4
TGTGCCAGCAGTTTGGGACAGGCCTGGAATGAAAAACTGTTTTTT
CASSLGQAWNEKLFF
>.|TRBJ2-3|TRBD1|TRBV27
TGTGCCAGCAGTTTATTGGGCAGGGGGCGGGATACGCAGTATTTT
CASSLLGRGRDTQYF
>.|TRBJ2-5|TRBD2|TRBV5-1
TGCGCCAGCAGCTTGCAAACTAGCGGGGGGCAAGAGACCCAGTACTTC
CASSLQTSGGQETQYF
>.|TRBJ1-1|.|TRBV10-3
TGTGCCATCAGTGGTTCGGGGGGCGCCACTGAAGCTTTCTTT
CAISGSGGATEAFF
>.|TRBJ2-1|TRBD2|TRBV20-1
TGCAGTGCTAGGGATCCCCAACCCGGACTAGCGGGAAGGCTATACCAGTTCTTC
CSARDPQPGLAGRLYQFF
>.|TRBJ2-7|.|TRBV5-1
TGCGCCAGTAGGCCGGGACCCGTCTCCCACGAGCAGTACTTC
CASRPGPVSHEQYF
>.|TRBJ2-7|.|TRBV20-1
TGCAGTGCTAGAGGGCGCACGGGCTCCTACGAGCAGTACTTC
CSARGRTGSYEQYF
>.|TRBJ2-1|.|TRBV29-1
TGCAGCGTTGAAGATACGACAGACAGTTCCTACAATGAGCAGTTCTTC
CSVEDTTDSSYNEQFF
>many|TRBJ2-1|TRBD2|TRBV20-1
TGCAGTGCCGGGAGGGCCCTGGGTAATGAGCAGTTCTTC
CSAGRALGNEQFF
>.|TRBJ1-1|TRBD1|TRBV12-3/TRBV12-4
TGTGCCAGCAGTTCACAGGGGGTTGAGACTGAAGCTTTCTTT
CASSSQGVETEAFF
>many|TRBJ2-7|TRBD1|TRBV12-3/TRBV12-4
TGTGCCAGCAGTTGGACAGGCTCCTACGAGCAGTACTTC
CASSWTGSYEQYF
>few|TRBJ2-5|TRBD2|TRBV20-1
TGCAGTGCTCGCCAGGGACTAGCCTTAGAGACCCAGTACTTC
CSARQGLALETQYF
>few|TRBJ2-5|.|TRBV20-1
TGCAGTGCTAGAGAGCAGGGGGGGACCCAGTACTTC
CSAREQGGTQYF
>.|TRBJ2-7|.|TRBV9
TGTGCCAGCAGCGGGGGATTCGGGGCCTACGAGCAGTACTTC
CASSGGFGAYEQYF
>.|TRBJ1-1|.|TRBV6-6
TGTGCCAGCAGCGCCAGCGGGGAGGGGACTGAAGCTTTCTTT
CASSASGEGTEAFF
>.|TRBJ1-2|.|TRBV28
TGTGCCAGCAGTTTTCTTGTTAATGGCTACACCTTC
CASSFLVNGYTF
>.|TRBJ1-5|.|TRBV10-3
TGTGCCATCAGTGAGTCTCCCACCGTCCAGCCCCAGCATTTT
CAISESPTVQPQHF
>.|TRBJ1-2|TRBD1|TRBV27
TGTGCCAGCAGTTCCCGGACAGGGGATATCTATGGCTACACCTTC
CASSSRTGDIYGYTF
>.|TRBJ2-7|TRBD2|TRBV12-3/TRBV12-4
TGTGCCAGCAGGCCCATAGCGGGTTACGAGCAGTACTTC
CASRPIAGYEQYF
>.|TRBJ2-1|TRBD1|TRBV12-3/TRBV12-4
TGTGCCAGCAGTTTAGCGGGACAGGGAAATGAGCAGTTCTTC
CASSLAGQGNEQFF
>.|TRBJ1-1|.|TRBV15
TGTGCCACCAGCAGAGTCGACACTGAAGCTTTCTTT
CATSRVDTEAFF
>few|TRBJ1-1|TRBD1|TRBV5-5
TGTGCCAGCAGCTTGGGAGGACAGGGGGCTGAAGCTTTCTTT
CASSLGGQGAEAFF